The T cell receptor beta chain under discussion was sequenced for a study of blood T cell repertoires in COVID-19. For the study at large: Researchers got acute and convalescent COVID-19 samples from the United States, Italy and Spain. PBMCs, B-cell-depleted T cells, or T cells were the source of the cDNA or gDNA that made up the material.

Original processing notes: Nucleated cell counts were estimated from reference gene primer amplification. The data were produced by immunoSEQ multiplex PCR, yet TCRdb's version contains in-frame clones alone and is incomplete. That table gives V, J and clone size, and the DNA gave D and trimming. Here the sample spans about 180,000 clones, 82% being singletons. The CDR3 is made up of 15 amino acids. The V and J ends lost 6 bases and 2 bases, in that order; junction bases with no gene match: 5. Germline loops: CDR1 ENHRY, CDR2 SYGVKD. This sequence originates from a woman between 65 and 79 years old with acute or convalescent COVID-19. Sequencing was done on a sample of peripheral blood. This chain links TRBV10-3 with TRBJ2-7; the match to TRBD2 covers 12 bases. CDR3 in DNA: TGTGCCATCAGCGAGACTAGCGGGGGAACCTACGAGCAGTACTTC. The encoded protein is CAISETSGGTYEQYF.